This passage covers 20 T cell receptor beta chains from one sample sequenced in a study of TIL therapy for anti-PD-1-resistant metastatic lung cancer. Sequencing used immunoSEQ v3. Clones were read by immunoSEQ multiplex PCR, and TCRdb kept only the in-frame ones, dropping some. The sample yields around 55,000 clones, more than 80% seen once. Time point in this sample: pre-treatment sample, taken before nivolumab and TIL therapy. The sample in question was blood, obtained at baseline. Receptors were obtained from a person aged 25 to 85 with non-small cell lung cancer.

The chain has TRBV28 and TRBJ1-4; tentative D call: TRBD1 (5 bases). Trimming cost V 5 bases and J 8 bases, with 18 bases left between them. Germline CDR1 reads MDHEN; CDR2 reads SYDVKM. The CDR3 spans 15 residues. CDR3: CASSPKGTVREKLFF. Written as DNA, the CDR3 is TGTGCCAGCAGTCCCAAGGGGACGGTTCGAGAAAAACTGTTTTTT.

The CDR3 sequence is CASTPPGANSPLHF. For the CDR3, the DNA is TGTGCCAGCACCCCCCCGGGGGCAAATTCACCCCTCCACTTT. The chain uses TRBV6-5 and TRBJ1-6; a possible D gene is TRBD1 (6 bases). Trimming took 7 bases from V and 7 from J, leaving 14 bases between them. CDR1 is MNHEY, CDR2 SVGAGI, per germline. This CDR3 is built from 14 residues.

The genes are TRBV11-2 and TRBJ2-6; perhaps TRBD1 as D (6 bases). CDR3 length: 11 amino acids. Looked up from germline, CDR1 is SGHAT and CDR2 is FQNNGV. The V end was cut by 5 bases, the J end by 12 bases, with 8 bases between. DNA for the CDR3: TGTGCCAGCAGCCTAGGGGGCGTCCTGACTTTC. Its translation: CASSLGGVLTF.

The V call is TRBV6-5, the J call TRBJ2-3; 8 nucleotides line up with TRBD2. The germline gives CDR1 MNHEY, CDR2 SVGAGI. The CDR3 sequence is 16 residues long. J gave up 2 bases and V 0 bases, and 4 bases lay outside the gene matches. The CDR3 DNA reads as TGTGCCAGCAGTTACTCTAGCGGGGTCACCACAGATACGCAGTATTTT. It yields the protein CASSYSSGVTTDTQYF.

The V and J genes are TRBV4-2 and TRBJ1-1, with 12 bases aligning to TRBD1. The junction had 14 bases not matched to a gene; V was cut back by 4 bases and J by 11 bases. Germline V gene lookup returns CDR1 LGHNA and CDR2 YNFKEQ. This CDR3 contains 16 residues. In DNA, the CDR3 is TGTGCCAGCAGCCTGGCAGGAGGGACAGGGGGCGTTGGGGCTTTCTTT. This translates into CASSLAGGTGGVGAFF.

This clone was seen only a few times. This chain connects TRBV4-1 to TRBJ1-3; D is perhaps TRBD1 (5 bases). The CDR3 contains 16 residues. The germline V gene encodes CDR1 MGHRA and CDR2 YSYEKL. The V end lost 0 bases, the J end lost 6 bases, and 15 bases lay between the germline ends. CDR3 bases: TGCGCCAGCAGCCAAGATTCTGCAGGGAGGCTAAACACCATATATTTT. Residues: CASSQDSAGRLNTIYF.

This chain joins TRBV18 and TRBJ2-3, with 9 bases fitting TRBD2. The CDR3 consists of 16 residues. Germline V gene lookup returns CDR1 KGHSH and CDR2 LQKENI. V lost 2 bases, J lost 5 bases, and 8 bases stayed unmatched. In nucleotides, the CDR3 is TGTGCCAGCTCACCATCAGCGGGAGGAGGGCTAGATACGCAGTATTTT. Translated: CASSPSAGGGLDTQYF.

This clone was seen more than once but under ten times. The chain's CDR3 is CSVERLAGIPRPQYF. CDR3 bases: TGCAGCGTTGAACGATTAGCGGGAATCCCCCGTCCGCAGTATTTT. This chain connects TRBV29-1 to TRBJ2-3, with 8 nucleotides matching TRBD2. After removal of 2 bases from V and 10 bases from J, the junction contained 14 bases not matched to a gene. The CDR3 length is 15 residues. Per the germline V gene, CDR1 is SQVTM and CDR2 is ANQGSEA.

This clone was seen a handful of times. The gene calls are TRBV5-1 and TRBJ1-3; 10 nucleotides agree with TRBD1. The J segment lost 4 bases and the V segment lost 4 bases, leaving 14 bases of the junction unmatched. Germline CDR1 SGHRS, CDR2 YFSETQ. CDR3 length: 18 residues. The CDR3 bases are TGCGCCAGCAGCCGTACCGGGACAGGGGAAGTAGCCGGAAACACCATATATTTT. Amino acid sequence: CASSRTGTGEVAGNTIYF.

V usage is TRBV12-3 or TRBV12-4 and J usage is TRBJ2-5, with a tentative D call TRBD2 (5 bases). The CDR3 runs 12 residues. The V and J ends lost 4 bases and 5 bases respectively, with 8 bases between them. Written as DNA, the CDR3 is TGTGCCAGCAGTTACGGGGTCGAGACCCAGTACTTC. Translated, it gives CASSYGVETQYF.

The rearrangement joins TRBV7-9 to TRBJ1-6, with D tentatively TRBD1 (6 bases). The CDR3 contains 14 residues. Germline CDR1 SEHNR, CDR2 FQNEAQ (reference sequence). V lost 1 base and J 10 bases, leaving 11 bases between the germline ends. The CDR3 DNA reads TGTGCCAGCAGCTTAGGACCTAGGGGGTCACCCCTCCACTTT. Protein sequence: CASSLGPRGSPLHF.

The chain joins TRBV5-4 to TRBJ2-2; no definite D call. The CDR3 runs to 17 residues. The germline CDR1 and CDR2 sequences are SGHNT and YYREEE (reference sequence). Trimming stripped 1 base from V and 0 bases from J, with 13 bases between. CDR3 in amino acids: CASSLNLVAANTGELFF. CDR3 sequence (DNA): TGTGCCAGCAGCTTGAATCTGGTAGCTGCGAACACCGGGGAGCTGTTTTTT.

The chain joins TRBV4-3 to TRBJ2-1; TRBD1 agrees at 8 bases. The CDR3 loop spans 15 amino acids. Germline V CDR1 and CDR2: LGHNA, YSLEER. V shed 4 bases and J 8 bases; nucleotides not matched to a gene: 10. The CDR3 nucleotides read TGCGCCAGCAGCCGTGAACGGACAGGGCTTTATGAGCAGTTCTTC. Encoded protein: CASSRERTGLYEQFF.

This chain uses TRBV9 with TRBJ1-1; D unclear. Trimming removed 2 bases from V and 0 bases from J, with 5 bases in between. The CDR3 is 13 amino acids. Looked up from germline, CDR1 is SGDLS and CDR2 is YYNGEE. CDR3 loop: CASSVGMNTEAFF. The CDR3 nucleotides read TGTGCCAGCAGCGTGGGGATGAACACTGAAGCTTTCTTT.

This chain connects TRBV4-1 to TRBJ1-4; TRBD1 agrees at 7 bases. Germline lookup yields CDR1 MGHRA and CDR2 YSYEKL. J lost 7 bases, V lost 4 bases, and 6 bases had no gene match. This CDR3 contains 14 residues. CDR3 sequence: CASSLLGQPEKLFF. The CDR3 bases are TGCGCCAGCAGCCTCCTGGGACAGCCTGAAAAACTGTTTTTT.

The chain links TRBV10-1 to TRBJ2-2; D is ambiguous. Germline loops: CDR1 WNHNN, CDR2 SYGVQD (reference sequence). V was clipped by 8 bases and J by 4 bases, with 14 bases between them. CDR3 length equals 14 residues. The CDR3 here is CASSGIGGTGELFF. CDR3 bases: TGCGCCAGCTCCGGTATTGGTGGCACCGGGGAGCTGTTTTTT.

The CDR3 spells CAIGGQASEAFF. The CDR3 nucleotides read TGTGCCATCGGGGGACAGGCATCTGAAGCTTTCTTT. The V gene is TRBV10-3, the J gene TRBJ1-1; 8 bases agree with TRBD1. With 8 bases clipped from V and 6 bases from J, the junction kept 5 bases outside the gene matches. The CDR3 runs to 12 residues. Germline CDR1 ENHRY, CDR2 SYGVKD.

CDR3 protein: CASSLGTWNEQFF. The CDR3 DNA sequence: TGTGCCAGCAGCTTAGGTACGTGGAATGAGCAGTTCTTC. The chain couples TRBV7-9 to TRBJ2-1; no firm D call. V was cut by 1 base and J by 7 bases, with 8 bases left in between. Germline lookup yields CDR1 SEHNR and CDR2 FQNEAQ (reference sequence). The CDR3 is 13 residues long. Combining the CDR3 with reference TRBV7-9 and TRBJ2-1 gives the whole variable domain DTGVSQNPRHKITKRGQNVTFRCDPISEHNRLYWYRQTLGQGPEFLTYFQNEAQLEKSRLLSDRFSAERPKGSFSTLEIQRTEQGDSAMYLCASSLGTWNEQFFGPGTRLTVL.

This chain connects TRBV7-2 to TRBJ2-1, with D tentatively TRBD2 (6 bases). V was cut by 4 bases and J by 0 bases, with 13 bases left in between. The CDR3 contains 16 residues. The V gene's germline CDR1 is SGHTA and CDR2 FQGNSA. CDR3 DNA sequence: TGTGCCAGCAGCTCCCACGCGGGGAGCTCCTACAATGAGCAGTTCTTC. Protein sequence: CASSSHAGSSYNEQFF. The full variable domain, its missing parts supplied by reference TRBV7-2 and TRBJ2-1, is GAGVSQSPSNKVTEKGKDVELRCDPISGHTALYWYRQSLGQGLEFLIYFQGNSAPDKSGLPSDRFSAERTGGSVSTLTIQRTQQEDSAVYLCASSSHAGSSYNEQFFGPGTRLTVL.

The CDR3 sequence is CASSFPQGGVNYGYTF. The DNA for the CDR3 is TGCGCCAGCAGCTTCCCACAGGGGGGCGTTAACTATGGCTACACCTTC. The chain carries TRBV5-1 and TRBJ1-2; 8 bases line up with TRBD1. V shed 2 bases, J shed 1 base, and the junction held 7 bases outside the gene matches. Per germline, CDR1 SGHRS and CDR2 YFSETQ. The CDR3 has 16 residues.